This TCR beta chain was identified during a study of glioma-infiltrating T cells after dendritic cell vaccination. All glioblastoma patients lacked an isocitrate dehydrogenase mutation. Germline CDR1 SGDLS, CDR2 YYNGEE. This CDR3 has 12 amino acids. J lost 8 bases, V lost 3 bases, and 2 bases had no gene match. Repertoires were generated with immunoSEQ multiplex PCR, while TCRdb's copy carries only in-frame clones and drops some. The profile shows 30,000 to 40,000 clones, approximately 82% of them singletons. The J gene is TRBJ2-1, the V gene TRBV9; 7 nucleotides line up with TRBD2. Sequencing used blood, obtained before dendritic cell vaccination. The source of this sequence is a human donor with glioblastoma. This CDR3 reads CASSAAGHEQFF. Written as DNA, the CDR3 is TGTGCCAGCAGCGCAGCGGGGCATGAGCAGTTCTTC.